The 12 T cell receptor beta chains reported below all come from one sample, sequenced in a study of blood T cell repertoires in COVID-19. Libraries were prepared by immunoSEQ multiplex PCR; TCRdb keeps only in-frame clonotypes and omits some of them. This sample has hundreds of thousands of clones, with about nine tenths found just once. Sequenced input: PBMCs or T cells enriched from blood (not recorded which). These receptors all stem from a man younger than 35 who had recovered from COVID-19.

The CDR3 sequence is CASSRLAGGPETQYF. The CDR3 DNA reads TGTGCCAGCAGCCGACTAGCGGGAGGGCCAGAGACCCAGTACTTC. This chain joins TRBV28 and TRBJ2-5; 14 nucleotides align to TRBD2. The CDR3 has 15 residues. Germline assignment: CDR1 MDHEN and CDR2 SYDVKM. V dropped 6 bases and J dropped 4; count of bases not matched to a gene: 4.

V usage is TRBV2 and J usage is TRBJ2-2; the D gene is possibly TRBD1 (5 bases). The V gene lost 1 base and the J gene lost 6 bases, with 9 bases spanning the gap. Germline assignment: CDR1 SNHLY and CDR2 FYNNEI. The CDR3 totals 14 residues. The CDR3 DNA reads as TGTGCCAGCAGTGAAGGCAGGGTTGCCGGGGAGCTGTTTTTT. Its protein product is CASSEGRVAGELFF.

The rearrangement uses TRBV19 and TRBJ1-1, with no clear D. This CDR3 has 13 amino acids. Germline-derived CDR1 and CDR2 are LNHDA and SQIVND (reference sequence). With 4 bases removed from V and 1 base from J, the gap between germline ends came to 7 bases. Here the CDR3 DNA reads TGTGCCAGTAGTACCACAGAGAACACTGAAGCTTTCTTT. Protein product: CASSTTENTEAFF.

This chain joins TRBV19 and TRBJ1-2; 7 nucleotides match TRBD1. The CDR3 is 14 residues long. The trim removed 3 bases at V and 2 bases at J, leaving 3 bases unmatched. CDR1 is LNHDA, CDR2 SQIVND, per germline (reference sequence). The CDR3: CASSMGQINYGYTF. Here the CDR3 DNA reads TGTGCCAGTAGTATGGGACAGATCAACTATGGCTACACCTTC.

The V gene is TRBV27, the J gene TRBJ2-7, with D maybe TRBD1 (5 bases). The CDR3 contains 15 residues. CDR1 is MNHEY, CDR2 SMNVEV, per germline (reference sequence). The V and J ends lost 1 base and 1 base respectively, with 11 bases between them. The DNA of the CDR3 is TGTGCCAGCAGTTTATTGCCAGGGAAGTCCTACGAGCAGTACTTC. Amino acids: CASSLLPGKSYEQYF.

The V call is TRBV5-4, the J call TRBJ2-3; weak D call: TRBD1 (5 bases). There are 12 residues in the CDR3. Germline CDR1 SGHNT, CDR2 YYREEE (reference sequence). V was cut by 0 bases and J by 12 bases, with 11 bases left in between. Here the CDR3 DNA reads TGTGCCAGCAGCTTGGGATTAGGGGTCCAGTATTTT. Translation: CASSLGLGVQYF.

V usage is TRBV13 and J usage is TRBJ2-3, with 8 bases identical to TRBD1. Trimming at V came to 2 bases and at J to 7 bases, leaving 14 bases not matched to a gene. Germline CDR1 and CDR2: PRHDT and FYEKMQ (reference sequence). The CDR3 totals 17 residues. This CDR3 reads CASSLQGGQGAINTQYF. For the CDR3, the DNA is TGTGCCAGCAGCTTACAGGGTGGGCAGGGGGCGATCAATACGCAGTATTTT.

The CDR3 spells CASSLERGPFYRPQHF. The DNA of the CDR3 is TGCGCCAGCAGCTTGGAAAGGGGGCCCTTCTATCGGCCCCAGCATTTT. V usage is TRBV5-1 and J usage is TRBJ1-5; 7 bases match TRBD1. The V segment lost 0 bases and the J segment 9 bases; nucleotides outside the gene matches: 12. Looked up from germline, CDR1 is SGHRS and CDR2 is YFSETQ. This CDR3 is 16 amino acids long.

The CDR3 loop is CATELGPDTQYF. Here the CDR3 DNA reads TGTGCCACCGAGCTAGGCCCAGATACGCAGTATTTT. The chain carries TRBV7-9 and TRBJ2-3; no clear D. The CDR3 has 12 amino acids. V was cut by 10 bases and J by 4 bases, with 12 bases left in between. CDR1 is SEHNR and CDR2 is FQNEAQ in the germline V gene (reference sequence).

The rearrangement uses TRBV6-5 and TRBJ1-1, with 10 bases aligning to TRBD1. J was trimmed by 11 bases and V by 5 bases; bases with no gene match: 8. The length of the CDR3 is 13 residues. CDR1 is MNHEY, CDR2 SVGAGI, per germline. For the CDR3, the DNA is TGTGCCAGCAGTCCCCCGGGACAGGGGTACGCTTTCTTT. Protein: CASSPPGQGYAFF.

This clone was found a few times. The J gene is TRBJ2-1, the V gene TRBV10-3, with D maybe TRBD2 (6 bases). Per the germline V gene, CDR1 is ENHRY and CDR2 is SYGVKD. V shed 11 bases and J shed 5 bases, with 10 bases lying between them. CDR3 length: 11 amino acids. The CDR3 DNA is TGTGCCGCCGGGGGTCACAATGAGCAGTTCTTC. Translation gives CAAGGHNEQFF.

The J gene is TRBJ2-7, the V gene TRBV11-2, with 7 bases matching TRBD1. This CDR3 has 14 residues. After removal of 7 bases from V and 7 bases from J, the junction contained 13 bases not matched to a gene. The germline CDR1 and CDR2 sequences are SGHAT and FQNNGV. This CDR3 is CASTSGRGRWEQYF. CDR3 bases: TGTGCCAGCACCTCGGGAAGGGGGCGATGGGAGCAGTACTTC. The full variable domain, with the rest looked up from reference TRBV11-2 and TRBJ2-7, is EAGVAQSPRYKIIEKRQSVAFWCNPISGHATLYWYQQILGQGPKLLIQFQNNGVVDDSQLPKDRFSAERLKGVDSTLKIQPAKLEDSAVYLCASTSGRGRWEQYFGPGTRLTVT.